This T cell receptor (beta chain) was sequenced for a study of OX40 agonist ivuxolimab in advanced cancers. The study, taken as a whole, reports: Partial responders dosed at 0.1-3.0 mg/kg displayed clonal expansion ranking among the lowest.

The method was immunoSEQ multiplex PCR; TCRdb's version includes in-frame clones alone and lacks a portion of them. The repertoire includes about 36,000 clones, under 85% of them detected once, and 9.5% to 15% sits in the top ten. Worth noting for this clone: The antigen remains undetermined.

After removal of 1 base from V and 4 bases from J, the junction contained 3 bases not matched to a gene. CDR1 and CDR2 (germline): SGHTA, FQGTGA. There are 16 residues in the CDR3. This material consisted of CD4+ or CD8+ T cells sorted from blood, taken in a trial of the OX40 agonist ivuxolimab. The origin of this receptor is an adult with an advanced solid tumor such as melanoma, head and neck, liver or kidney cancer. The chain combines TRBV7-3 with TRBJ2-3; 12 positions agree with TRBD2. CDR3 bases: TGTGCCAGCAGCTTAAGTTGGACTAGCGGGGCAGATACGCAGTATTTT. Translated, it gives CASSLSWTSGADTQYF.